This T cell receptor (beta chain) appears in the sequencing data of a study of T cell responses to AZD1222 COVID-19 vaccine. Study-level points and caveats: It was only five to seven AZD1222 recipients who were seropositive at baseline. The donors showed a predominance of white British ancestry and of females, with possible underestimation of clonal diversity.

The CDR3 has 13 amino acids. The germline V and J ends were trimmed by 2 bases and 5 bases, with 7 bases remaining between them. Per germline, CDR1 SGHKS and CDR2 YYEKEE (reference sequence). A word on this clone: As yet, its antigen is unknown.

Sequencing used immunoSEQ multiplex PCR; TCRdb keeps in-frame clones, though not all of them. The sample contains tens of thousands of clones, about 78% of which appear only once. This chain links TRBV5-5 with TRBJ2-2; TRBD2 is a possible D gene (5 bases). The clonotype comes from an adult who received the AZD1222 COVID-19 vaccine. This specimen was peripheral blood, taken 28 days after the second AZD1222 dose. DNA for the CDR3: TGTGCCAGCAGCTTACTAGGGACCGGGGAGCTGTTTTTT. Protein: CASSLLGTGELFF.